The clone carrying this T cell receptor beta chain rates as large. Its cognate antigen is unknown. Method: immunoSEQ multiplex PCR; TCRdb's copy keeps in-frame clones and lacks some. The data contain about 15,000 clones, 78% of them singletons. This specimen belongs to a study of CD4 T cells in relation to SARS-CoV-2 and coronaviruses. Germline CDR1 is SGHVS and CDR2 is FQNEAQ. This CDR3 has 14 residues. V trimming: 4 bases; J trimming: 3 bases; junction bases outside the gene matches: 4. Unexposed donor CD4+ T cells date from 2011-2018, before the COVID-19 pandemic. CD4+ T cells were isolated from the cells after around 11 days of culture.

Sequencing was performed on CD4+ T cells from PBMCs, cultured in vitro. The chain is built from TRBV7-8 and TRBJ1-2; TRBD1 matches 8 bases. This clonotype originated in a human donor in good health. In nucleotides, the CDR3 is TGTGCCAGCAGCTCCGACAGGGGCTACTATGGCTACACCTTC. Its protein is CASSSDRGYYGYTF.